This is a list of T cell receptor beta chains from one sample in a study of T cells in Graves' hyperthyroidism and ophthalmopathy. TCRdb re-analysed the multiplex PCR reads in MiXCR, keeping a single row per CDR3 protein. Among about 500,000 distinct CDR3 sequences listed, over 15% were seen once. The sequenced sample was blood. Receptors originate from a woman between 18 and 29 years old with Graves' hyperthyroidism. Each CDR3 is given with its conserved first and last residue. The D gene is left open where the match is weak. Only some rows state a clone size, as once, few, many or a class for expanded clones.

d_gene	j_gene	v_gene	abundance	CDR3nt	CDR3aa
TRBD2	TRBJ2-2	TRBV20-1	NA	TGCAGTGCCAGAACCGGGGCTAGCGGTATCGGGGAGCTGTTTTTT	CSARTGASGIGELFF
TRBD2	TRBJ2-5	TRBV2	NA	TGTGCCAGCAGTTATAACAGCGGGGGATCTTTTTTCCAAGAGACCCAGTACTTC	CASSYNSGGSFFQETQYF
NA	TRBJ2-3	TRBV2	many	TGTGCCAGCAGTGACGGCGTTTCCACAGATACGCAGTATTTT	CASSDGVSTDTQYF
NA	TRBJ1-2	TRBV10-1	many	TGCGCCAGCAGTGAGGGCAGGGTATATGGCTACACCTTC	CASSEGRVYGYTF
NA	TRBJ1-5	TRBV19	NA	TGTGCCAGTAGTTTAGGAAGAGTGTTTAGCAATCAGCCCCAGCATTTT	CASSLGRVFSNQPQHF
TRBD1	TRBJ1-4	TRBV27	many	TGTGCCAGCGCTGACAGGGTTCTCACTAATGAAAAACTGTTTTTT	CASADRVLTNEKLFF
NA	TRBJ2-3	TRBV5-1	NA	TGCGCCAGCAGCTTGGTATCTGCACGAGATACGCAGTATTTT	CASSLVSARDTQYF
NA	TRBJ1-1	TRBV27	many	TGTGCCAGCAGTTTATCCCAAATTCAAGGGGACACTGAAGCTTTCTTT	CASSLSQIQGDTEAFF
NA	TRBJ2-5	TRBV7-2	NA	TGTGCCAGCAACGGGGGACCGACAGAGACCCAGTACTTC	CASNGGPTETQYF
NA	TRBJ1-1	TRBV3-1	NA	TGTGCCAGCAGCTCCCGACAGGACCTCACTGAAGCTTTCTTT	CASSSRQDLTEAFF
NA	TRBJ2-1	TRBV29-1	NA	TGCAGCGTGGGGCGGACTCAAAACAATGAGCAGTTCTTC	CSVGRTQNNEQFF
NA	TRBJ2-1	TRBV20-1	few	TGCAGTGCTAGGGGGGAAACCACACGACTTTACAATGAGCAGTTCTTC	CSARGETTRLYNEQFF
TRBD2	TRBJ2-2	TRBV29-1	NA	TGCAGCGTTGGACTAGCGGGGGGGCTGAACACCGGGGAGCTGTTTTTT	CSVGLAGGLNTGELFF
TRBD1	TRBJ1-2	TRBV6-2/TRBV6-3	NA	TGTGCCAGCAGTTGGGACAGAAACTATGGCTACACCTTC	CASSWDRNYGYTF
NA	TRBJ2-7	TRBV28	NA	TGTGCCAGCAGTTTTTTGGACATACCGACCTACGAGCAGTACTTC	CASSFLDIPTYEQYF
TRBD2	TRBJ2-5	TRBV4-2	few	TGTGCCAGCAGCCAAGAAACTAGCGGGGGGCAAGAGACCCAGTACTTC	CASSQETSGGQETQYF
NA	TRBJ2-7	TRBV15	few	TGTGCCACCAGCAGAGGGCTGGTGTCGGGGAACGAGCAGTACTTC	CATSRGLVSGNEQYF
NA	TRBJ1-4	TRBV11-2	many	TGTGCCAGCAGCGCGTTGGGCCGGAATGAAAAACTGTTTTTT	CASSALGRNEKLFF
TRBD2	TRBJ2-7	TRBV20-1	many	TGCAGTGCTCCCCCATTAGCGGGGGACTCCTACGAGCAGTACTTC	CSAPPLAGDSYEQYF
TRBD1	TRBJ2-6	TRBV6-6	NA	TGTGCCAGCAGTTACCTCGGACAGGGGCCCTCTGGGGCCAACGTCCTGACTTTC	CASSYLGQGPSGANVLTF
NA	TRBJ1-1	TRBV7-6	NA	TGTGCCAGCAGCTTTAATCCTGGTCACACTGAAGCTTTCTTT	CASSFNPGHTEAFF
NA	TRBJ1-5	TRBV6-2/TRBV6-3	many	TGTGCCAGCAGTGTTCCGGGGCGTCACGATCAGCCCCAGCATTTT	CASSVPGRHDQPQHF
NA	TRBJ2-5	TRBV20-1	many	TGCAGTGCCACCGAGGGAAAAATGGACCAAGAGACCCAGTACTTC	CSATEGKMDQETQYF